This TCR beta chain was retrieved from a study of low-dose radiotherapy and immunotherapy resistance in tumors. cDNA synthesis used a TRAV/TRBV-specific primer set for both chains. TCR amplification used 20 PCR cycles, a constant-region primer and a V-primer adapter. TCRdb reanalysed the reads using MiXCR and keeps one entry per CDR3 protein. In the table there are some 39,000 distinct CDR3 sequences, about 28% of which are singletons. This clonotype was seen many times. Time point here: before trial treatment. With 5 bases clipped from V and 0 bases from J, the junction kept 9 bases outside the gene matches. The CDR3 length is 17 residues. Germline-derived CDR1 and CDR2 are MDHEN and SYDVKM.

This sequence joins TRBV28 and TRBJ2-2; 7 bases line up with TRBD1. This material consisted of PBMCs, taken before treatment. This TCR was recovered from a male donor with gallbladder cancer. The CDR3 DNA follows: TGTGCCAGCAGTCCTAGATTGGGACAGTCGAACACCGGGGAGCTGTTTTTT. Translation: CASSPRLGQSNTGELFF. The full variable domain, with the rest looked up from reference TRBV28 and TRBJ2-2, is DVKVTQSSRYLVKRTGEKVFLECVQDMDHENMFWYRQDPGLGLRLIYFSYDVKMKEKGDIPEGYSVSREKKERFSLILESASTNQTSMYLCASSPRLGQSNTGELFFGEGSRLTVL.